Shown below are 24 T cell receptor beta chains from a single sample sequenced in a study of blood T cell repertoires in COVID-19. This table comes from immunoSEQ multiplex PCR, and its TCRdb copy is limited to in-frame clones, with some not included. The sample includes about 70,000 clones, 91% seen only once; the top ten take around 9.1%. Sequencing was performed on peripheral blood. All receptors derive from a human donor in a cohort sampled during active COVID-19.

The V call is TRBV30, the J call TRBJ2-2; tentative D call: TRBD1 (7 bases). The CDR3 covers 17 residues. From germline, CDR1 is GTSNPN and CDR2 SVGIG (reference sequence). V was clipped by 6 bases and J by 3 bases, with 23 bases between them. CDR3 protein: CACMTRDRRLDTGELFF. DNA of the CDR3: TGTGCCTGCATGACTAGGGACAGAAGGCTTGACACCGGGGAGCTGTTTTTT.

In its sample, this clone was seen a few times. V and J are TRBV2 and TRBJ1-1, with unresolved D. Trimming left V 4 bases short and J 2 bases short, with 14 bases between. Germline CDR1 reads SNHLY; CDR2 reads FYNNEI. The CDR3 is 15 amino acids. CDR3 residues: CASSAIQSGNTEAFF. CDR3 DNA: TGTGCCAGCAGTGCGATTCAATCGGGAAACACTGAAGCTTTCTTT.

J is TRBJ2-1 and V is TRBV3-1 (or the pseudogene TRBV3-2); a possible D gene is TRBD2 (6 bases). Looked up from germline, CDR1 is LGHDT and CDR2 is YNNKEL (reference sequence). CDR3 length: 15 amino acids. The V gene lost 3 bases and the J gene lost 2 bases, with 11 bases spanning the gap. The DNA of the CDR3 is TGTGCCAGCAGCCATGTGGGGGAGGCCTACAATGAGCAGTTCTTC. Residues: CASSHVGEAYNEQFF.

CDR3 sequence: CASNREDNAGVPYEQYF. CDR3 DNA sequence: TGTGCCAGCAATCGGGAGGATAACGCGGGAGTCCCCTACGAGCAGTACTTC. This rearrangement joins TRBV28 to TRBJ2-7, with TRBD2 matching over 7 bases. Unmatched junction bases numbered 17, after V lost 7 bases and J lost 2 bases. Germline-derived CDR1 and CDR2 are MDHEN and SYDVKM. The CDR3 loop spans 17 amino acids.

This clone has just a few counts. This sequence joins TRBV27 and TRBJ1-2; 10 positions agree with TRBD1. The CDR3 is 11 residues long. Germline V gene data show CDR1 as MNHEY and CDR2 as SMNVEV (reference sequence). Unmatched junction bases numbered 4, after V lost 10 bases and J lost 8 bases. The CDR3 sequence: CATQDRGGYTF. Written as DNA, the CDR3 is TGTGCCACCCAGGACAGGGGGGGCTACACCTTC.

The V and J genes are TRBV19 and TRBJ1-4; 7 nucleotides agree with TRBD1. The CDR3 contains 16 residues. V gave up 5 bases and J gave up 5 bases; unmatched junction bases: 11. Germline assignment: CDR1 LNHDA and CDR2 SQIVND (reference sequence). CDR3 loop: CASSPRGGGFNEKLFF. CDR3 bases: TGTGCCAGTAGTCCCCGAGGGGGCGGTTTCAATGAAAAACTGTTTTTT. The variable domain in full, completed from reference TRBV19 and TRBJ1-4, reads DGGITQSPKYLFRKEGQNVTLSCEQNLNHDAMYWYRQDPGQGLRLIYYSQIVNDFQKGDIAEGYSVSREKKESFPLTVTSAQKNPTAFYLCASSPRGGGFNEKLFFGSGTQLSVL.

In the case of this clone: The identical CDR3 is also encoded by other nucleotide sequences in the sample. The rearrangement joins TRBV2 to TRBJ2-7, with 7 bases that match TRBD1. Germline CDR1 SNHLY, CDR2 FYNNEI. The CDR3 covers 14 residues. Trimming at V came to 6 bases and at J to 3 bases, leaving 8 bases not matched to a gene. The CDR3 spells CASSDRTGLYEQYF. The DNA for the CDR3 is TGTGCCAGCAGCGACCGGACAGGCCTCTACGAGCAGTACTTC.

The rearrangement joins TRBV10-1 to TRBJ2-7; possibly TRBD1 for D (6 bases). Trimming took off 2 bases at V and 3 bases at J, with 20 bases between the two ends. Germline V gives CDR1 WNHNN, CDR2 SYGVQD (reference sequence). The length of the CDR3 is 17 residues. The CDR3 DNA follows: TGCGCCAGCAGTGAGGTCCCCGGGACACCCGGGAACTACGAGCAGTACTTC. Its translation is CASSEVPGTPGNYEQYF.

This clone was seen a single time. This rearrangement joins TRBV7-9 to TRBJ2-7, with D unresolved. Per germline, CDR1 SEHNR and CDR2 FQNEAQ (reference sequence). Trimming pared 5 bases from V and 2 bases from J, leaving 13 bases between. CDR3 length equals 14 residues. As DNA, the CDR3 is TGTGCCAGCAGCGGAGACTCCGGCCCCTACGAGCAGTACTTC. Encoded protein: CASSGDSGPYEQYF.

This chain connects TRBV4-1 to TRBJ1-2; TRBD1 aligns across 9 bases. The CDR3 consists of 14 residues. V shed 0 bases, J shed 8 bases, and the junction held 4 bases outside the gene matches. In germline, CDR1 is MGHRA, CDR2 YSYEKL. The DNA for the CDR3 is TGCGCCAGCAGCCAAGAGGGACAGGGTAGCGGCTACACCTTC. As protein: CASSQEGQGSGYTF.

The rearrangement links TRBV19 to TRBJ2-5, with 9 bases fitting TRBD1. Germline loops: CDR1 LNHDA, CDR2 SQIVND (reference sequence). The V gene end was trimmed by 5 bases and the J gene end by 6 bases; junction bases not matched to a gene: 10. The CDR3 spans 15 residues. DNA for the CDR3: TGTGCCAGTAGTGCTTACTTGGGACAGGGAAAGACCCAGTACTTC. Translated, it gives CASSAYLGQGKTQYF.

The CDR3 bases are TGTGCCAGCAGCCATAAAAAACAGGGCTCCGGAAACACCATATATTTT. Its protein is CASSHKKQGSGNTIYF. The rearrangement links TRBV11-2 to TRBJ1-3; the D gene is possibly TRBD1 (6 bases). Trimming removed 5 bases from V and 4 bases from J, with 18 bases in between. The CDR3 is 16 amino acids. From germline, CDR1 is SGHAT and CDR2 FQNNGV.

J is TRBJ2-7 and V is TRBV11-2, with 8 bases matching TRBD2. The CDR3 has 16 amino acids. Germline CDR1 reads SGHAT; CDR2 reads FQNNGV. V trimming: 5 bases; J trimming: 0 bases; junction bases outside the gene matches: 9. This CDR3 is CASSPRSGGLSYEQYF. CDR3 nucleotide sequence: TGTGCCAGCAGCCCTAGGAGCGGGGGACTCTCCTACGAGCAGTACTTC.

This clone qualifies as medium-sized. V usage is TRBV27 and J usage is TRBJ1-1; D gene unclear. The CDR3 is 13 residues long. Germline CDR1 is MNHEY and CDR2 is SMNVEV (reference sequence). V gave up 4 bases and J gave up 0 bases, with 6 bases separating them. The CDR3: CASSYTLNTEAFF. The CDR3 DNA is TGTGCCAGCAGTTACACCTTGAACACTGAAGCTTTCTTT.

The chain combines TRBV27 with TRBJ2-2; 11 nucleotides match TRBD2. Germline trimming cut 5 bases from V and 4 bases from J; bases unmatched to any gene: 12. CDR1 is MNHEY and CDR2 is SMNVEV in the germline V gene (reference sequence). The CDR3 covers 18 residues. Here the CDR3 reads CASSPQAGTSGTTGELFF. The CDR3 DNA follows: TGTGCCAGCAGTCCCCAAGCCGGGACTAGCGGCACCACCGGGGAGCTGTTTTTT.

This chain connects TRBV4-1 to TRBJ1-6; a possible D gene is TRBD1 (5 bases). This CDR3 is built from 16 residues. Germline V lookup: CDR1 MGHRA, CDR2 YSYEKL. V was clipped by 0 bases and J by 14 bases, with 20 bases between them. The CDR3 DNA reads as TGCGCCAGCAGCCAAGATCGGGGGACTATTGGTGCGTCCCTCCACTTT. Protein sequence: CASSQDRGTIGASLHF.

This chain connects TRBV15 to TRBJ2-7; weak D call: TRBD1 (5 bases). CDR3 length: 14 residues. Germline CDR1 and CDR2: LNHNV and YYDKDF (reference sequence). V was clipped by 0 bases and J by 0 bases, with 6 bases between them. The CDR3 spells CATSREGDSYEQYF. As DNA, the CDR3 is TGTGCCACCAGCAGAGAAGGGGACTCCTACGAGCAGTACTTC.

The chain employs TRBV4-1 and TRBJ1-6, with D hard to call. This CDR3 contains 15 residues. The V gene lost 5 bases and the J gene lost 7 bases, with 15 bases spanning the gap. Germline values: CDR1 MGHRA, CDR2 YSYEKL. CDR3 nucleotides: TGCGCCAGCAGCAGCAATACTCCGATAAATTCACCCCTCCACTTT. Its protein is CASSSNTPINSPLHF.

J is TRBJ1-5 and V is TRBV7-9; the D gene is possibly TRBD1 (6 bases). The CDR3 covers 17 residues. Germline values: CDR1 SEHNR, CDR2 FQNEAQ (reference sequence). The V end was cut by 1 base, the J end by 3 bases, with 16 bases between. CDR3 sequence: CASSLGGGQLLNQPQHF. CDR3 DNA sequence: TGTGCCAGCAGCTTAGGGGGCGGACAGCTGCTCAATCAGCCCCAGCATTTT.

This clone was observed a few times. The V and J genes are TRBV19 and TRBJ2-1; a possible D gene is TRBD1 (5 bases). Deletions cut 5 bases from V and 8 bases from J, with 13 bases between. Germline V gene sequence: CDR1 LNHDA, CDR2 SQIVND (reference sequence). The CDR3 runs to 13 residues. The CDR3 nucleotides read TGTGCCAGTAGTTCGAGACAGATCGATGAGCAGTTCTTC. This gives the protein CASSSRQIDEQFF.

This rearrangement joins TRBV28 to TRBJ1-5; possibly TRBD1 for D (6 bases). There are 18 residues in the CDR3. The V and J ends lost 5 bases and 6 bases respectively, with 26 bases between them. Germline CDR1 reads MDHEN; CDR2 reads SYDVKM. In DNA form, the CDR3 reads TGTGCCAGCAGTCAGAACAGGGAGACCTACCGCTGGGGTCAGCCCCAGCATTTT. This translates into CASSQNRETYRWGQPQHF.

The chain carries TRBV5-1 and TRBJ1-5; no definite D call. The germline V gene encodes CDR1 SGHRS and CDR2 YFSETQ. The CDR3 spans 17 residues. Trimming pared 0 bases from V and 0 bases from J, leaving 13 bases between. CDR3 in amino acids: CASSLAPVAPSNQPQHF. In DNA form, the CDR3 reads TGCGCCAGCAGCTTGGCCCCGGTTGCCCCTAGCAATCAGCCCCAGCATTTT.

The gene calls are TRBV5-1 and TRBJ1-2; D remains unclear. The CDR3 contains 16 residues. Germline loops: CDR1 SGHRS, CDR2 YFSETQ. The V gene lost 5 bases and the J gene lost 2 bases, with 19 bases spanning the gap. The CDR3 DNA sequence: TGCGCCAGCAGGGCCGGGGTCGCGGGATCGAACTATGGCTACACCTTC. Its protein is CASRAGVAGSNYGYTF.

The chain joins TRBV18 to TRBJ1-1, with 7 bases fitting TRBD1. CDR1 is KGHSH and CDR2 is LQKENI in the germline V gene. This CDR3 is built from 15 residues. Unmatched junction bases numbered 6, after V lost 4 bases and J lost 1 base. The CDR3 DNA reads TGTGCCAGCTCACTAAGACAGGGAGGGAACACTGAAGCTTTCTTT. It is translated as CASSLRQGGNTEAFF.